The sequence of this T cell receptor (beta chain) was determined in a study of blood T cell repertoires in COVID-19. Study in general: Both acute and convalescent COVID-19 samples were obtained from the United States, Italy and Spain. The cDNA or gDNA used as material had been derived from T cells, B-cell-depleted T cells, or PBMCs.

Profiled with immunoSEQ multiplex PCR; TCRdb holds only in-frame clones, not every one. The sample lists 250,000 to 400,000 clones, 90% occurring once. The Seattle patients joined while their infection was active and were tracked longitudinally afterward. Trimming took off 4 bases at V and 2 bases at J, with 12 bases between the two ends. The length of the CDR3 is 15 residues. Germline CDR1 reads SGHAT; CDR2 reads FQNNGV. This clone appeared once. Sequencing input: peripheral blood. The receptor's source is a woman in her thirties with COVID-19, enrolled during active disease. The V call is TRBV11-2, the J call TRBJ2-1; tentative D call: TRBD2 (6 bases). The CDR3 DNA follows: TGTGCCAGCAGCTGGGGCGGGGTTACCTACAATGAGCAGTTCTTC. The encoded protein is CASSWGGVTYNEQFF.